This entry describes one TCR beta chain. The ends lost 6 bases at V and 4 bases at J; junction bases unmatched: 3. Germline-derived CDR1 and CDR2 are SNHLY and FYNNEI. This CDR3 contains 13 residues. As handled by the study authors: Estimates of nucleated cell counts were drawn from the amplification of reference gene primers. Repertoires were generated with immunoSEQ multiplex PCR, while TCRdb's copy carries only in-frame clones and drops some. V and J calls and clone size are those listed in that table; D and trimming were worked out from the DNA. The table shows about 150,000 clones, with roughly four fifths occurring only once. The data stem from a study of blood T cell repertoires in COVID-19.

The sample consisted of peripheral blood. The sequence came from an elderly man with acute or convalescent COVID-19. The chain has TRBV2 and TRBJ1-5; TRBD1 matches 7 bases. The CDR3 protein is CASRGTENQPQHF. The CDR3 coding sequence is TGTGCCAGCAGGGGGACAGAAAATCAGCCCCAGCATTTT.